The rows below give T cell receptor beta chains drawn from one sample of a study of T cell therapy after organ transplantation. Their specific antigens are unknown. The protocol was immunoSEQ multiplex PCR, while the TCRdb copy is restricted to in-frame clones and leaves out a portion. The table records about 6,000 clones, 65% to 75% of them present only once. This specimen was CD8+ T cells from blood, taken after autologous CMV-specific T cell therapy. The receptors stem from a human patient who had received a solid organ transplant and had CMV disease. The T cells may come from the graft donor. CDR3s include the opening cysteine and the closing phenylalanine or tryptophan. The D gene is left open where the match is weak. Clone size is shown for a subset of rows, as once, few, many or a class of expanded clone.

J: TRBJ2-7
V: TRBV4-1
D: TRBD2
size: NA
CDR3: CASSQVAGHRYEQYF
DNA: TGCGCCAGCAGCCAAGTAGCGGGACACAGGTACGAGCAGTACTTC

J: TRBJ2-7
V: TRBV5-3
D: NA
size: NA
CDR3: CARSLEQERGYEQYF
DNA: TGTGCCAGAAGCTTGGAGCAGGAAAGAGGCTACGAGCAGTACTTC

J: TRBJ2-3
V: TRBV5-6
D: NA
size: NA
CDR3: CASSPGLYHGTDTQYF
DNA: TGTGCCAGCAGCCCTGGACTGTACCATGGCACAGATACGCAGTATTTT

J: TRBJ2-7
V: TRBV4-2
D: TRBD2
size: once
CDR3: CASSQPSGPSYEQYF
DNA: TGTGCCAGCAGCCAACCTAGCGGACCCTCCTACGAGCAGTACTTC

J: TRBJ2-1
V: TRBV7-9
D: NA
size: NA
CDR3: CASIHETGPEQFF
DNA: TGTGCCAGCATCCACGAAACAGGGCCTGAGCAGTTCTTC

J: TRBJ2-7
V: TRBV4-2
D: TRBD2
size: NA
CDR3: CASSFGTSGGNEQYF
DNA: TGTGCCAGCAGCTTTGGTACTAGCGGTGGAAATGAGCAGTACTTC

J: TRBJ2-7
V: TRBV7-2
D: NA
size: few
CDR3: CASSLWGTDEQYF
DNA: TGTGCCAGCAGCTTGTGGGGGACCGACGAGCAGTACTTC

J: TRBJ2-1
V: TRBV7-9
D: NA
size: NA
CDR3: CASSLGGPPSNEQFF
DNA: TGTGCCAGCAGCCTGGGCGGCCCCCCGAGTAATGAGCAGTTCTTC

J: TRBJ2-1
V: TRBV28
D: TRBD2
size: NA
CDR3: CASSLLAGQYNEQFF
DNA: TGTGCCAGCAGTTTACTAGCGGGACAATACAATGAGCAGTTCTTC

J: TRBJ2-7
V: TRBV6-5
D: TRBD2
size: NA
CDR3: CASSYTSTSGSYEQYF
DNA: TGTGCCAGCAGTTACACCTCGACTAGCGGGAGCTACGAGCAGTACTTC

J: TRBJ2-1
V: TRBV19
D: NA
size: medium-sized
CDR3: CASSPGLHAYNEQFF
DNA: TGTGCCAGTAGTCCGGGACTCCATGCCTACAATGAGCAGTTCTTC

J: TRBJ2-7
V: TRBV27
D: TRBD1
size: NA
CDR3: CASRGTGGYEQYF
DNA: TGTGCCAGCAGGGGGACAGGAGGCTACGAGCAGTACTTC

J: TRBJ1-5
V: TRBV5-8
D: NA
size: NA
CDR3: CASTQLAAKRPQHF
DNA: TGTGCCAGCACCCAACTGGCGGCGAAAAGGCCCCAGCATTTT

J: TRBJ2-1
V: TRBV19
D: TRBD2
size: NA
CDR3: CAGSAGGGNEQFF
DNA: TGTGCCGGATCAGCGGGAGGAGGCAATGAGCAGTTCTTC

J: TRBJ1-2
V: TRBV30
D: NA
size: NA
CDR3: CAWAWDNFRDGYTF
DNA: TGTGCCTGGGCCTGGGACAACTTTCGTGATGGCTACACCTTC

J: TRBJ2-7
V: TRBV4-3
D: NA
size: NA
CDR3: CASSSRMDYEQYF
DNA: TGCGCCAGCAGCTCTCGGATGGACTACGAGCAGTACTTC

J: TRBJ2-1
V: TRBV29-1
D: TRBD2
size: NA
CDR3: CSEGLAGMYNEQFF
DNA: TGCAGCGAAGGACTAGCGGGGATGTACAATGAGCAGTTCTTC

J: TRBJ2-1
V: TRBV6-4
D: TRBD2
size: NA
CDR3: CASSEREGAYNEQFF
DNA: TGTGCCAGCAGTGAGCGGGAGGGCGCCTACAATGAGCAGTTCTTC

J: TRBJ2-7
V: TRBV27
D: TRBD2
size: NA
CDR3: CASSGGIRWGTSGSSLPYEQYF
DNA: TGTGCCAGCAGTGGGGGGATACGGTGGGGGACTAGCGGGAGTAGTCTCCCCTACGAGCAGTACTTC

J: TRBJ1-2
V: TRBV7-9
D: TRBD1
size: few
CDR3: CASSSYKTGTEDYGYTF
DNA: TGTGCCAGCAGCTCGTATAAGACCGGGACAGAGGACTATGGCTACACCTTC

J: TRBJ2-3
V: TRBV4-3
D: TRBD2
size: medium-sized
CDR3: CASSQGVAGNTDTQYF
DNA: TGCGCCAGCAGCCAAGGGGTAGCGGGAAACACAGATACGCAGTATTTT

J: TRBJ1-1
V: TRBV4-3
D: NA
size: NA
CDR3: CASSQDWSGQAYTEAFF
DNA: TGCGCCAGCAGCCAAGATTGGTCCGGGCAGGCGTACACTGAAGCTTTCTTT

J: TRBJ2-1
V: TRBV4-1
D: NA
size: NA
CDR3: CASSPTSTNEQFF
DNA: TGCGCCAGCAGCCCGACTAGTACAAATGAGCAGTTCTTC

J: TRBJ2-7
V: TRBV4-3
D: NA
size: NA
CDR3: CASSQVFKPSVYEQYF
DNA: TGCGCCAGCAGCCAAGTTTTCAAACCCTCGGTCTACGAGCAGTACTTC

J: TRBJ2-1
V: TRBV5-4
D: NA
size: NA
CDR3: CASSLGNEQFF
DNA: TGTGCCAGCAGCCTGGGCAATGAGCAGTTCTTC

J: TRBJ2-1
V: TRBV27
D: TRBD2
size: NA
CDR3: CATRRETSGGSGEQFF
DNA: TGTGCCACCAGGCGGGAAACTAGCGGGGGTTCCGGCGAGCAGTTCTTC

J: TRBJ2-7
V: TRBV5-1
D: NA
size: few
CDR3: CASSLIGGAYEQYF
DNA: TGCGCCAGCAGCTTGATTGGGGGCGCCTACGAGCAGTACTTC

J: TRBJ2-2
V: TRBV7-9
D: NA
size: NA
CDR3: CASSLVGRNTGELFF
DNA: TGTGCCAGCAGCTTAGTAGGCAGGAACACCGGGGAGCTGTTTTTT

J: TRBJ2-5
V: TRBV5-6
D: NA
size: NA
CDR3: CASSLGGSETQYF
DNA: TGTGCCAGCAGCTTGGGGGGTTCAGAGACCCAGTACTTC

J: TRBJ2-4
V: TRBV13
D: NA
size: NA
CDR3: CASSLVSGAKNIQYF
DNA: TGTGCCAGCAGCTTAGTGTCAGGAGCCAAAAACATTCAGTACTTC

J: TRBJ2-2
V: TRBV7-9
D: NA
size: NA
CDR3: CASSLGPGELFF
DNA: TGTGCCAGCAGCTTAGGTCCCGGGGAGCTGTTTTTT

J: TRBJ2-6
V: TRBV7-7
D: NA
size: NA
CDR3: CASSISTPQSRANVLTF
DNA: TGTGCCAGCAGCATCTCAACGCCACAAAGTCGGGCCAACGTCCTGACTTTC

J: TRBJ2-7
V: TRBV5-1
D: NA
size: once
CDR3: CASSQDSFQSSYEQYF
DNA: TGCGCCAGCAGCCAGGACAGTTTTCAGAGCTCCTACGAGCAGTACTTC

J: TRBJ1-5
V: TRBV4-1
D: NA
size: few
CDR3: CASSQDRGSDQPQHF
DNA: TGCGCCAGCAGCCAAGATCGAGGAAGCGATCAGCCCCAGCATTTT

J: TRBJ2-7
V: TRBV19
D: TRBD1
size: NA
CDR3: CASSPGTGGSYEQYF
DNA: TGTGCCAGTAGTCCGGGGACAGGGGGCAGCTACGAGCAGTACTTC

J: TRBJ2-1
V: TRBV7-2
D: TRBD2
size: NA
CDR3: CASSFGTSNHNEQFF
DNA: TGTGCCAGCAGCTTCGGGACTAGTAATCACAATGAGCAGTTCTTC

J: TRBJ2-7
V: TRBV30
D: NA
size: few
CDR3: CAWVRGVDYYEQYF
DNA: TGTGCCTGGGTCCGAGGAGTAGATTACTACGAGCAGTACTTC

J: TRBJ2-1
V: TRBV5-8
D: TRBD2
size: NA
CDR3: CASSLAWEGQYNEQFF
DNA: TGTGCCAGCAGCTTGGCGTGGGAGGGCCAATACAATGAGCAGTTCTTC

J: TRBJ2-2
V: TRBV7-3
D: NA
size: few
CDR3: CASSPLGRTNTGELFF
DNA: TGTGCCAGCAGCCCTCTGGGGCGGACGAACACCGGGGAGCTGTTTTTT

J: TRBJ2-7
V: TRBV11-2
D: NA
size: NA
CDR3: CASSSPGTSYEQYF
DNA: TGTGCCAGCAGCTCCCCCGGGACTTCCTACGAGCAGTACTTC

J: TRBJ1-3
V: TRBV19
D: NA
size: NA
CDR3: CASSISLGNTIYF
DNA: TGTGCCAGTAGTATCTCATTGGGAAACACCATATATTTT

J: TRBJ2-1
V: TRBV13
D: TRBD2
size: medium-sized
CDR3: CASSQESGSTYNEQFF
DNA: TGTGCCAGCAGCCAAGAAAGCGGGAGCACCTACAATGAGCAGTTCTTC

J: TRBJ1-3
V: TRBV9
D: NA
size: NA
CDR3: CASSVGGKLYSGNTIYF
DNA: TGTGCCAGCAGCGTAGGTGGTAAGCTTTACTCTGGAAACACCATATATTTT

J: TRBJ2-3
V: TRBV9
D: NA
size: NA
CDR3: CASSARRAADTQYF
DNA: TGTGCCAGCAGCGCCCGGCGGGCGGCAGATACGCAGTATTTT

J: TRBJ1-2
V: TRBV7-3
D: TRBD1
size: few
CDR3: CASSLGQGPYGYTF
DNA: TGTGCCAGCAGCTTGGGACAGGGACCCTATGGCTACACCTTC

J: TRBJ2-1
V: TRBV2
D: NA
size: NA
CDR3: CASSDSGETGPYNEQFF
DNA: TGTGCCAGCAGTGACTCGGGCGAGACTGGGCCCTACAATGAGCAGTTCTTC

J: TRBJ2-3
V: TRBV5-6
D: TRBD2
size: NA
CDR3: CASSYLTSGRGTDTQYF
DNA: TGTGCCAGCAGCTACCTGACTAGCGGGAGGGGCACAGATACGCAGTATTTT

J: TRBJ1-5
V: TRBV11-2
D: NA
size: NA
CDR3: CASSLGGAGQPQHF
DNA: TGTGCCAGCAGCTTAGGGGGGGCTGGTCAGCCCCAGCATTTT

J: TRBJ2-7
V: TRBV11-2
D: NA
size: NA
CDR3: CASSFRGDEQYF
DNA: TGTGCCAGCAGCTTTAGAGGGGATGAGCAGTACTTC

J: TRBJ2-7
V: TRBV13
D: TRBD1
size: NA
CDR3: CASSPAGQGDYEQYF
DNA: TGTGCCAGCAGCCCGGCGGGACAGGGGGACTACGAGCAGTACTTC

J: TRBJ1-5
V: TRBV13
D: NA
size: NA
CDR3: CASSRQGDNQPQHF
DNA: TGTGCCAGCTCTCGGCAGGGCGACAATCAGCCCCAGCATTTT

J: TRBJ2-7
V: TRBV6-5
D: TRBD2
size: NA
CDR3: CASIPQTSGYEQYF
DNA: TGTGCCAGCATCCCGCAGACTAGCGGATACGAGCAGTACTTC

J: TRBJ2-5
V: TRBV7-2
D: TRBD2
size: NA
CDR3: CASSPRLAGGRETQYF
DNA: TGTGCCAGCAGCCCCCGACTAGCGGGAGGGCGAGAGACCCAGTACTTC

J: TRBJ2-7
V: TRBV7-2
D: NA
size: NA
CDR3: CASSLNDRVTYEQYF
DNA: TGTGCCAGCAGCCTGAACGACAGAGTGACCTACGAGCAGTACTTC